The 17 T cell receptor beta chains below were found in one sample sequenced in a study of vaccination effects on CD4 cells after COVID-19. Their antigens are not known. Viral peptide pools were used in the ViraFEST assay to expand antigen-specific CD4+ T cells, and sequencing came afterward. Cells that had been cultured for nine to eleven days were the source of isolated CD4+ T cells. The repertoire was sequenced with immunoSEQ multiplex PCR; TCRdb's copy has only in-frame clones and lacks some. The sample consists of around 30,000 clones, roughly two thirds of them appearing once. The specimen comprised CD4+ T cells from PBMCs cultured with HCoV-229E spike peptides, sampled before COVID-19 vaccination. All receptors come from a human donor who received a COVID-19 vaccine.

The chain carries TRBV2 and TRBJ2-7; possible D gene TRBD1, 6 bases. Trimming removed 11 bases at V and 5 bases at J, with 25 bases between. The CDR3 has 15 residues. Germline CDR1 is SNHLY and CDR2 is FYNNEI. The CDR3 here is CAGAKQGSTLNEQYF. In DNA form, the CDR3 reads TGTGCCGGGGCGAAGCAGGGGAGCACGTTGAACGAGCAGTACTTC.

The chain has TRBV28 and TRBJ1-4, with 7 bases matching TRBD1. J gave up 0 bases and V 4 bases, and 11 bases lay outside the gene matches. CDR1 and CDR2 from the germline V gene are MDHEN and SYDVKM. The CDR3 spans 18 residues. CDR3 coding DNA: TGTGCCAGCAGTTCACTTCCGGGACAGAGTACAACTAATGAAAAACTGTTTTTT. Translation: CASSSLPGQSTTNEKLFF.

This clone was counted between two and nine times. The J gene is TRBJ2-7, the V gene TRBV15, with 9 positions matching TRBD1. The CDR3 sequence is 17 residues long. CDR1 and CDR2 from the germline V gene are LNHNV and YYDKDF (reference sequence). V lost 3 bases, J lost 4 bases, and 13 bases stayed unmatched. In DNA, the CDR3 is TGTGCCACCAGCAGTTTCCGGACAGGGGATTCCCGATACGAGCAGTACTTC. This encodes CATSSFRTGDSRYEQYF.

V usage is TRBV4-2 and J usage is TRBJ2-7; D not certain. The CDR3 covers 14 residues. CDR1 is LGHNA, CDR2 YNFKEQ, per germline. V lost 0 bases and J 2 bases, leaving 8 bases between the germline ends. Here the CDR3 DNA reads TGTGCCAGCAGCCAAGATTCTACTGCCTACGAGCAGTACTTC. Its translation: CASSQDSTAYEQYF.

Only one count was recorded for this clone. The gene calls are TRBV6-6 and TRBJ2-1, with a tentative D call TRBD2 (6 bases). The CDR3 is 14 amino acids. Trimming cost V 9 bases and J 4 bases, with 16 bases left between them. Germline V gene lookup returns CDR1 MNHNY and CDR2 SVGAGI (reference sequence). The CDR3, as DNA: TGTGCCAGTTCAAGTAGCGGAGGTTACAATGAGCAGTTCTTC. Translated, it gives CASSSSGGYNEQFF.

This clone has just a few counts. This chain connects TRBV19 to TRBJ1-2; the match to TRBD1 covers 8 bases. Germline CDR1 is LNHDA and CDR2 is SQIVND (reference sequence). V lost 5 bases to trimming and J lost 7 bases; unmatched junction nucleotides: 9. This CDR3 has 14 residues. The DNA for the CDR3 is TGTGCCAGTAGTGCCAGGACAGGGTTGAGTGGCTACACCTTC. Translating it yields CASSARTGLSGYTF.

The genes are TRBV4-1 and TRBJ1-1; D gene unclear. The CDR3 runs to 14 residues. Germline V gene data show CDR1 as MGHRA and CDR2 as YSYEKL. Trimming removed 1 base from V and 8 bases from J, with 14 bases in between. The CDR3 DNA reads TGCGCCAGCAGCCAAGGGGTCACCGTCGGAGAAGCTTTCTTT. Residues: CASSQGVTVGEAFF.

The chain couples TRBV30 to TRBJ2-2; D is ambiguous. Germline V gene sequence: CDR1 GTSNPN, CDR2 SVGIG (reference sequence). CDR3 length equals 12 residues. Trimming pared 2 bases from V and 2 bases from J, leaving 3 bases between. Here the CDR3 DNA reads TGTGCCTGGAGTACCAACACCGGGGAGCTGTTTTTT. Residues: CAWSTNTGELFF.

This clone was recorded a few times. The chain carries TRBV7-3 and TRBJ1-1; D not resolved. Germline V gene lookup returns CDR1 SGHTA and CDR2 FQGTGA. Trimming took 5 bases from V and 1 from J, leaving 8 bases between them. This CDR3 spans 13 amino acids. CDR3 sequence (DNA): TGTGCCAGCAGCCCAGACAAGAACACTGAAGCTTTCTTT. Its translation is CASSPDKNTEAFF.

The chain carries TRBV28 and TRBJ2-1; TRBD2 aligns across 11 bases. V lost 5 bases to trimming and J lost 10 bases; unmatched junction nucleotides: 4. In germline, CDR1 is MDHEN, CDR2 SYDVKM. CDR3 size: 13 residues. The CDR3 region has the DNA TGTGCCAGCAGTCCCCGACTAGCGGGAGAGCAGTTCTTC. Translated: CASSPRLAGEQFF.

The chain is built from TRBV7-9 and TRBJ2-1; 9 bases are a match to TRBD2. This CDR3 spans 15 amino acids. The V gene's germline CDR1 is SEHNR and CDR2 FQNEAQ (reference sequence). The V segment lost 7 bases and the J segment 6 bases; nucleotides outside the gene matches: 10. CDR3 region: CASTLRGRAFNEQFF. CDR3 DNA: TGTGCCAGCACCCTCCGCGGGAGGGCCTTCAATGAGCAGTTCTTC.

The chain employs TRBV19 and TRBJ1-4; possibly TRBD1 for D (6 bases). This CDR3 is 14 amino acids long. In germline, CDR1 is LNHDA, CDR2 SQIVND (reference sequence). V was cut by 6 bases and J by 7 bases, with 15 bases left in between. DNA for the CDR3: TGTGCCAGTAGCCCTCGGGGGGCAGGTGAAAAACTGTTTTTT. This sequence encodes CASSPRGAGEKLFF.

The gene calls are TRBV20-1 and TRBJ1-1; D is undetermined. V lost 3 bases and J 4 bases, leaving 15 bases between the germline ends. Germline V gene data show CDR1 as DFQATT and CDR2 as SNEGSKA (reference sequence). The CDR3 covers 14 residues. The CDR3 nucleotides are TGCAGTGCTAGTTTCGCCGCCTGGGGCACTGAAGCTTTCTTT. This gives the protein CSASFAAWGTEAFF.

The J gene is TRBJ2-2, the V gene TRBV6-6; D is uncertain. The germline V gene has CDR1 MNHNY and CDR2 SVGAGI (reference sequence). Trimming took off 9 bases at V and 0 bases at J, with 8 bases between the two ends. The CDR3 is made up of 13 amino acids. As DNA, the CDR3 is TGTGCCAGTGACGGCCCGAACACCGGGGAGCTGTTTTTT. Translating gives CASDGPNTGELFF.

The V call is TRBV5-4, the J call TRBJ2-3; maybe TRBD2 (5 bases). The CDR3 is 15 residues long. V gave up 1 base and J gave up 5 bases, with 14 bases separating them. CDR1 is SGHNT, CDR2 YYREEE, per germline (reference sequence). The DNA of the CDR3 is TGTGCCAGCAGCTTGAGTCCGAGGGCCGGAGATACGCAGTATTTT. Its protein product is CASSLSPRAGDTQYF.

The V call is TRBV19, the J call TRBJ2-2, with TRBD2 matching over 12 bases. The germline V gene has CDR1 LNHDA and CDR2 SQIVND (reference sequence). This CDR3 spans 16 amino acids. After removal of 5 bases from V and 4 bases from J, the junction contained 5 bases not matched to a gene. CDR3 DNA: TGTGCCAGTAGTCCCGGACTAGCGGGGTCCACCGGGGAGCTGTTTTTT. Protein sequence: CASSPGLAGSTGELFF.

This clone has only a few counts. This chain uses TRBV25-1 with TRBJ1-3; D is unresolved. V gave up 5 bases and J gave up 6 bases, with 17 bases separating them. The CDR3 is 15 residues long. The V gene's germline CDR1 is MGHDK and CDR2 SYGVNS. The CDR3 nucleotides read TGTGCCAGCAGTTTGGGCTTGAGTAGGGAAAACACCATATATTTT. Amino acids: CASSLGLSRENTIYF.